The sequence of this T cell receptor beta chain was determined in a study of blood T cell repertoires in COVID-19. Clones were read by immunoSEQ multiplex PCR, and TCRdb kept only the in-frame ones, dropping some. The table includes 46,000 or so clones, under 95% detected once. Losses at the gene ends were 0 bases for V and 2 bases for J; bases not matched to a gene: 7. Germline CDR1 LNHNV, CDR2 YYDKDF (reference sequence). This CDR3 is 17 amino acids long. The rearrangement joins TRBV15 to TRBJ1-3; 7 bases are a match to TRBD1. The sequenced sample was peripheral blood. This clonotype originated in a man between 70 and 80 years old with active COVID-19. The CDR3 loop reads CATSRDKTGSPGNTIYF. CDR3 coding DNA: TGTGCCACCAGCAGAGACAAGACAGGGAGCCCTGGAAACACCATATATTTT.